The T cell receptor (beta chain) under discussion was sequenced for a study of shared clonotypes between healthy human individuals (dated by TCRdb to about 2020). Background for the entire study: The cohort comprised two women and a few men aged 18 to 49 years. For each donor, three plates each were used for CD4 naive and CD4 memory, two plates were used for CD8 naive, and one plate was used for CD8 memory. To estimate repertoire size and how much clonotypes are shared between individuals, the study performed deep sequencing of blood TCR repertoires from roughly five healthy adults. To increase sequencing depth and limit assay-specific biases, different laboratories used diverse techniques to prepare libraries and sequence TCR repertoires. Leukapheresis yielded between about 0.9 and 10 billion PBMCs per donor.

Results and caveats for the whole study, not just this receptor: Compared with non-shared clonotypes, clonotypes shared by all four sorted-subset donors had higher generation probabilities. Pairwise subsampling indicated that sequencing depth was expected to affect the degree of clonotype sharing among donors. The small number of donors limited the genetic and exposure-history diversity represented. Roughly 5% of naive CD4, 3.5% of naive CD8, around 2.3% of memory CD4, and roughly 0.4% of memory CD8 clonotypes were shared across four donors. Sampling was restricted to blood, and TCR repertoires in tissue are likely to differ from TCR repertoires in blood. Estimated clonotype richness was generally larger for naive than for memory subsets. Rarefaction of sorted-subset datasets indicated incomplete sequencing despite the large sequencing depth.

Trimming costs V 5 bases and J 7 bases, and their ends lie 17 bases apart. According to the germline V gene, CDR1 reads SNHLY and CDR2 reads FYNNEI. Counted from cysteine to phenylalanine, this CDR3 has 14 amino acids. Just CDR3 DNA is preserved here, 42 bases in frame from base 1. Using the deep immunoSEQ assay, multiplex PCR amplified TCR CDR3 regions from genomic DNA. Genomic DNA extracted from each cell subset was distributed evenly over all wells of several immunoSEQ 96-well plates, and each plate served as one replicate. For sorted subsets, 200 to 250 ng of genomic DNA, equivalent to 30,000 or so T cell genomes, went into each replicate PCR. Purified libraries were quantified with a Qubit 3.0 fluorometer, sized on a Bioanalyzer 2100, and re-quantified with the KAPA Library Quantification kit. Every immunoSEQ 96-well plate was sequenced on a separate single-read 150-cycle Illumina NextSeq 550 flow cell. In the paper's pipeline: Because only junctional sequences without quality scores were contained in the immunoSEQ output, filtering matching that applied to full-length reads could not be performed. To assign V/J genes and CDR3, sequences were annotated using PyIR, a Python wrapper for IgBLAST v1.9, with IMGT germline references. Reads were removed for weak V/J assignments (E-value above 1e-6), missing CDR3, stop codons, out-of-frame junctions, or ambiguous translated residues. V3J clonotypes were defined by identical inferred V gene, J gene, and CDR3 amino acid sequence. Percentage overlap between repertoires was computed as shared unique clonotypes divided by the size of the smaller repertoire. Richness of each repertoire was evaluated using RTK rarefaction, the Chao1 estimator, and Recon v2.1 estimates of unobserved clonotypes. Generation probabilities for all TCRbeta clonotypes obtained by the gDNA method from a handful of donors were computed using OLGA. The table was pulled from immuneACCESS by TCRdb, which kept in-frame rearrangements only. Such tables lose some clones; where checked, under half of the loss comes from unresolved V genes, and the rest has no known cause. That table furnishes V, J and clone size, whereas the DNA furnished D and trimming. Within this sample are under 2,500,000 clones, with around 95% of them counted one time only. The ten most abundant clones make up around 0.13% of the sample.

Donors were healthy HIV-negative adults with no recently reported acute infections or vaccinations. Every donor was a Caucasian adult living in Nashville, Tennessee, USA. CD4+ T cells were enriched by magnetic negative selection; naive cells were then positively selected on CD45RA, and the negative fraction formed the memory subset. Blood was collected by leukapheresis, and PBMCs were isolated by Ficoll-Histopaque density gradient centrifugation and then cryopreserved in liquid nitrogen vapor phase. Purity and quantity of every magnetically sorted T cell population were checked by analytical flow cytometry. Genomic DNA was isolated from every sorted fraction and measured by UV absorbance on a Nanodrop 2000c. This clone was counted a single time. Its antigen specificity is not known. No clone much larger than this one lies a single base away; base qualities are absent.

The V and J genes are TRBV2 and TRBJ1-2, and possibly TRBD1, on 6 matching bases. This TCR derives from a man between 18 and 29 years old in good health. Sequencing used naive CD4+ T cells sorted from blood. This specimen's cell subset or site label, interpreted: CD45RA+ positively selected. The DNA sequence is TGTGCCAGCAGTTCGGGACATTCATCCGGTGGCTACACCTTC. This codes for CASSSGHSSGGYTF.